The next 21 T cell receptor beta chains were all read from a single sample in a study of cytomegalovirus exposure and HLA in healthy donors. Vbeta (60) and Jbeta (13) primers were used in the PCR. Sequenced by immunoSEQ multiplex PCR; TCRdb stores in-frame clones only, minus some. The table lists about 210,000 clones, with over 0.75% in the top ten. Sequences were obtained from PBMCs. The receptors were gathered from a woman aged 25-40 years in good health and CMV-seropositive.

The chain carries TRBV13 and TRBJ1-4, with 10 bases lining up with TRBD1. The V segment lost 4 bases and the J segment 5 bases; nucleotides outside the gene matches: 7. The CDR3 has 16 amino acids. Looked up from germline, CDR1 is PRHDT and CDR2 is FYEKMQ (reference sequence). CDR3 amino acids: CASSSGTGARNEKLFF. In DNA form, the CDR3 reads TGTGCCAGCAGCTCAGGGACAGGGGCGCGGAATGAAAAACTGTTTTTT.

The CDR3 DNA reads TGTGCCAGCAGCGTAGTACTAGCGGGAGATGAGCAGTTCTTC. Its translation: CASSVVLAGDEQFF. This sequence joins TRBV9 and TRBJ2-1, with 11 bases lining up with TRBD2. V lost 0 bases to trimming and J lost 8 bases; unmatched junction nucleotides: 1. The length of the CDR3 is 14 residues. The V gene's germline CDR1 is SGDLS and CDR2 YYNGEE.

This chain joins TRBV6-5 and TRBJ1-4; D is unclear. Germline V lookup: CDR1 MNHEY, CDR2 SVGAGI. Trimming stripped 0 bases from V and 8 bases from J, with 10 bases between. The CDR3 runs 14 residues. CDR3: CASSYSDRVEKLFF. In DNA form, the CDR3 reads TGTGCCAGCAGTTACTCCGATCGGGTAGAAAAACTGTTTTTT.

The CDR3 bases are TGTGCCAGCAGTGATACAGGGGGCTCTTTTGAAGCTTTCTTT. This gives the protein CASSDTGGSFEAFF. This chain links TRBV6-1 with TRBJ1-1; 9 nucleotides match TRBD1. Looked up from germline, CDR1 is MNHNS and CDR2 is SASEGT. The CDR3 consists of 14 residues. Trimming took 3 bases from V and 7 from J; bases not matched to a gene: 6.

The chain has TRBV6-5 and TRBJ2-7, with 10 bases matching TRBD1. The germline V gene encodes CDR1 MNHEY and CDR2 SVGAGI. The CDR3 contains 16 residues. J was trimmed by 2 bases and V by 1 base; bases with no gene match: 5. The chain's CDR3 is CASSYFGTGVTYEQYF. DNA for the CDR3: TGTGCCAGCAGTTACTTTGGGACAGGGGTCACCTACGAGCAGTACTTC.

The chain carries TRBV2 and TRBJ1-4, with D perhaps matching TRBD1 (6 bases). This CDR3 has 14 amino acids. CDR1 and CDR2 (germline): SNHLY, FYNNEI. V lost 6 bases and J 7 bases, leaving 15 bases between the germline ends. Written as DNA, the CDR3 is TGTGCCAGCAGCCCAGGGGACGTGGGTGAAAAACTGTTTTTT. Its translation: CASSPGDVGEKLFF.

The gene calls are TRBV19 and TRBJ1-5, with D unresolved. This CDR3 has 18 residues. Germline lookup yields CDR1 LNHDA and CDR2 SQIVND (reference sequence). V lost 1 base to trimming and J lost 0 bases, with 16 bases between them. Here the CDR3 reads CASSIARRGIYSNQPQHF. In DNA form, the CDR3 reads TGTGCCAGTAGTATAGCGCGGAGAGGGATTTATAGCAATCAGCCCCAGCATTTT.

The chain is built from TRBV19 and TRBJ1-2, with 9 bases that match TRBD1. This CDR3 has 13 residues. Germline V CDR1 and CDR2: LNHDA, SQIVND (reference sequence). The trim removed 2 bases at V and 6 bases at J, leaving 1 base unmatched. This CDR3 is CASSIRTGDGYTF. The CDR3 region has the DNA TGTGCCAGTAGTATACGGACAGGGGATGGCTACACCTTC. Full variable domain (outside the CDR3, taken from reference TRBV19 and TRBJ1-2): DGGITQSPKYLFRKEGQNVTLSCEQNLNHDAMYWYRQDPGQGLRLIYYSQIVNDFQKGDIAEGYSVSREKKESFPLTVTSAQKNPTAFYLCASSIRTGDGYTFGSGTRLTVV.

The V and J genes are TRBV7-9 and TRBJ2-7; TRBD1 agrees at 8 bases. The CDR3 runs 16 residues. Per germline, CDR1 SEHNR and CDR2 FQNEAQ (reference sequence). With 1 base clipped from V and 7 bases from J, the junction kept 12 bases outside the gene matches. The CDR3 bases are TGTGCCAGCAGCTTAGTCCCTAGCAACAGGGGGAATGAGCAGTACTTC. It specifies CASSLVPSNRGNEQYF.

The chain uses TRBV18 and TRBJ1-3, with 8 bases aligning to TRBD1. Trimming at V came to 3 bases and at J to 2 bases, leaving 6 bases not matched to a gene. The CDR3 runs to 16 residues. Germline V gene lookup returns CDR1 KGHSH and CDR2 LQKENI. CDR3 region: CASSPGQGRAGNTIYF. In DNA form, the CDR3 reads TGTGCCAGCTCACCCGGACAGGGAAGGGCTGGAAACACCATATATTTT.

The V call is TRBV27, the J call TRBJ2-7, with 8 positions matching TRBD2. The CDR3 spans 17 residues. The germline gives CDR1 MNHEY, CDR2 SMNVEV (reference sequence). V lost 7 bases, J lost 1 base, and 15 bases stayed unmatched. CDR3 region: CASNVRASGSRSYEQYF. As DNA, the CDR3 is TGTGCCAGCAACGTCAGGGCTAGCGGGTCCCGTTCCTACGAGCAGTACTTC.

The chain has TRBV7-2 and TRBJ2-7; 9 nucleotides match TRBD1. Germline V CDR1 and CDR2: SGHTA, FQGNSA. Trimming removed 5 bases from V and 7 bases from J; junction bases left unmatched: 12. CDR3 length equals 15 residues. DNA for the CDR3: TGTGCCAGCAGCCCACGGGGACAGGGCCAGGGAGAGCAGTACTTC. Encoded protein: CASSPRGQGQGEQYF.

This chain connects TRBV28 to TRBJ2-3; D is undetermined. The CDR3 totals 14 residues. Per germline, CDR1 MDHEN and CDR2 SYDVKM. V was trimmed by 7 bases and J by 4 bases, leaving 15 bases between them. The CDR3 region is CASMGSRWADTQYF. The CDR3 bases are TGTGCCAGCATGGGCTCCAGGTGGGCAGATACGCAGTATTTT.

To note about this clone: This specimen includes other DNA sequences encoding the same CDR3. The chain combines TRBV5-1 with TRBJ2-1; 11 positions match TRBD2. The CDR3 loop spans 15 amino acids. Losses at the gene ends were 5 bases for V and 4 bases for J; bases not matched to a gene: 5. Germline CDR1 reads SGHRS; CDR2 reads YFSETQ. CDR3 loop: CASSPGTSGYNEQFF. The CDR3 coding sequence is TGCGCCAGCAGTCCCGGGACTAGCGGATACAATGAGCAGTTCTTC.

The chain recombines TRBV9 with TRBJ2-7; 9 bases are a match to TRBD1. Trimming took 2 bases from V and 3 from J; bases not matched to a gene: 3. Per the germline V gene, CDR1 is SGDLS and CDR2 is YYNGEE. The CDR3 consists of 14 residues. For the CDR3, the DNA is TGTGCCAGCAGCGTTGGGACAGGGCTCTACGAGCAGTACTTC. Translated: CASSVGTGLYEQYF.

The V and J genes are TRBV4-3 and TRBJ2-2; 12 bases are a match to TRBD2. Germline V gene lookup returns CDR1 LGHNA and CDR2 YSLEER. The CDR3 sequence is 18 residues long. V shed 2 bases and J 5 bases; nucleotides not matched to a gene: 9. The DNA of the CDR3 is TGCGCCAGCAGCCAAACTGACCTACTAGCGGGAGGAACCGGGGAGCTGTTTTTT. Translating it yields CASSQTDLLAGGTGELFF.

The chain is built from TRBV13 and TRBJ2-5; D ambiguous. Gene TRBJ2-7 matches the end of the DNA better, so the J call may be wrong. Germline V gene lookup returns CDR1 PRHDT and CDR2 FYEKMQ (reference sequence). The CDR3 is made up of 12 amino acids. Here the CDR3 DNA reads TGTGCCAGCAGCCAACAGAGATACGAGCAGTACTTC. Translating gives CASSQQRYEQYF.

The gene calls are TRBV2 and TRBJ1-1; 9 bases are shared with TRBD1. The junction had 7 bases not matched to a gene; V was cut back by 5 bases and J by 3 bases. Germline-derived CDR1 and CDR2 are SNHLY and FYNNEI. This CDR3 has 15 amino acids. Written as DNA, the CDR3 is TGTGCCAGCAGTCCGGGACAGGGAGGATACACTGAAGCTTTCTTT. It is translated as CASSPGQGGYTEAFF.

The chain links TRBV29-1 to TRBJ1-1, with 11 bases lining up with TRBD1. The trim removed 0 bases at V and 1 base at J, leaving 4 bases unmatched. CDR1 is SQVTM, CDR2 ANQGSEA, per germline. The CDR3 runs 16 residues. CDR3 sequence: CSVEDWDRGENTEAFF. CDR3 coding DNA: TGCAGCGTTGAAGATTGGGACAGGGGGGAGAACACTGAAGCTTTCTTT.

In DNA, the CDR3 is TGTGCCAGCAGCGTAGCGCAAGAGACCCAGTACTTC. Translating it yields CASSVAQETQYF. The rearrangement links TRBV9 to TRBJ2-5; D is ambiguous. Per germline, CDR1 SGDLS and CDR2 YYNGEE. V lost 0 bases and J 2 bases, leaving 2 bases between the germline ends. This CDR3 region has 12 residues.

The rearrangement links TRBV18 to TRBJ2-5; possible D gene TRBD2, 6 bases. The CDR3 length is 15 residues. V was trimmed by 4 bases and J by 5 bases, leaving 17 bases between them. The germline CDR1 and CDR2 sequences are KGHSH and LQKENI. The CDR3 spells CASSLDTAGRETQYF. In DNA, the CDR3 is TGTGCCAGCTCACTTGATACCGCGGGACGGGAGACCCAGTACTTC. The whole variable domain, remainder taken from reference TRBV18 and TRBJ2-5, is NAGVMQNPRHLVRRRGQEARLRCSPMKGHSHVYWYRQLPEEGLKFMVYLQKENIIDESGMPKERFSAEFPKEGPSILRIQQVVRGDSAAYFCASSLDTAGRETQYFGPGTRLLVL.